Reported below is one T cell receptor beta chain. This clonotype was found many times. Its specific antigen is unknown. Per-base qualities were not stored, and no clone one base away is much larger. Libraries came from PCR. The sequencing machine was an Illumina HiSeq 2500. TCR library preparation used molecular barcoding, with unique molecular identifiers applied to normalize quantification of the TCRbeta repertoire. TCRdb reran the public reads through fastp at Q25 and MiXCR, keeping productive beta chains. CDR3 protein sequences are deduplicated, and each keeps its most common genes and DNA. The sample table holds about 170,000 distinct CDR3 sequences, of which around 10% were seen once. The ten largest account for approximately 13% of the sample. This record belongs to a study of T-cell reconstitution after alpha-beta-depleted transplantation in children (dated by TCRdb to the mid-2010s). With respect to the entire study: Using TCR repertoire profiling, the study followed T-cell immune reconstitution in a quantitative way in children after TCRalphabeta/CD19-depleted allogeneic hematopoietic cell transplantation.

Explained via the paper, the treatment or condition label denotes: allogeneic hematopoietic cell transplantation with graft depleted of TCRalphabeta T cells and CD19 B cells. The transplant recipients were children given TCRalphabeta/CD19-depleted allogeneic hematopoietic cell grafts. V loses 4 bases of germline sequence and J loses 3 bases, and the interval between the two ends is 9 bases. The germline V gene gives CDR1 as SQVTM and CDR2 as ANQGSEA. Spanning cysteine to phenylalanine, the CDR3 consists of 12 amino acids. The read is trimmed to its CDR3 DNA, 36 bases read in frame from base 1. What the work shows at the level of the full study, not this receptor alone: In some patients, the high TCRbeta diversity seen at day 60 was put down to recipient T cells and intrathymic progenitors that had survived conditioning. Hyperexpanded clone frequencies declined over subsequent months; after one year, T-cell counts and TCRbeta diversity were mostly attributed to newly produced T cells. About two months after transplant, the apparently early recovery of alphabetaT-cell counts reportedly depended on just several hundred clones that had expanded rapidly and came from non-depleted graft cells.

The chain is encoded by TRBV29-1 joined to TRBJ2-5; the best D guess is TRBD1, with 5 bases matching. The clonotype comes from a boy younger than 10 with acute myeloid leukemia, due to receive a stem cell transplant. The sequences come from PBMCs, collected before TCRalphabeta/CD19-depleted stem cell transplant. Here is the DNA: TGCAGCGTTGGGCAGACAGAAGAGACCCAGTACTTC. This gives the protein CSVGQTEETQYF.